These 2 T cell receptor beta chains originate from one sample sequenced in a study of shared T cell receptors in the human thymus. Using immunoSEQ multiplex PCR, the repertoire was profiled, and TCRdb retains in-frame clones only, with some absent. Of about 540,000 clones in the sample, around 78% were seen once. These records were also assigned to another study, of human thymus T cells.

The sample was thymocytes. These receptors all stem from a boy under three years old with a congenital heart defect.

In this sample, this clone turned up a few times. The V call is TRBV28, the J call TRBJ2-3; TRBD1 matches at 8 bases. Germline V gene sequence: CDR1 MDHEN, CDR2 SYDVKM. V was pared by 5 bases and J by 4 bases, with 8 bases of the junction left unmatched. This CDR3 comprises 15 residues. CDR3 amino acids: CASSGKDRAADTQYF. The CDR3 coding sequence is TGTGCCAGCAGTGGAAAGGACAGGGCCGCAGATACGCAGTATTTT. The full variable domain, its missing parts supplied by reference TRBV28 and TRBJ2-3, is DVKVTQSSRYLVKRTGEKVFLECVQDMDHENMFWYRQDPGLGLRLIYFSYDVKMKEKGDIPEGYSVSREKKERFSLILESASTNQTSMYLCASSGKDRAADTQYFGPGTRLTVL.

This chain joins TRBV5-6 and TRBJ2-7; the D gene is possibly TRBD2 (5 bases). The germline V and J ends were trimmed by 7 bases and 4 bases, with 12 bases remaining between them. The CDR3 extends over 12 amino acids. Germline V gives CDR1 SGHDT, CDR2 YYEEEE. Here the CDR3 DNA reads TGTGCCAGCGCTAGCCTGGGGTACGAGCAGTACTTC. Translating it yields CASASLGYEQYF.